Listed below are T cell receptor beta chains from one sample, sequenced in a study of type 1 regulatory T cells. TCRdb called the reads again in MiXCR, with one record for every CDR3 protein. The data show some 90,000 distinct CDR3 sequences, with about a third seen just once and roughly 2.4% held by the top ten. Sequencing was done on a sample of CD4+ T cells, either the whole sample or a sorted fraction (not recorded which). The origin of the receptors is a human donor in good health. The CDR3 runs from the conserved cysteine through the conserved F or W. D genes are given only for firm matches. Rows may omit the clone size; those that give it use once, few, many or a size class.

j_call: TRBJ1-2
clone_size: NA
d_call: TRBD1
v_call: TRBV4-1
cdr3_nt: TGCGCCAGCAGCCAAGAGGGACAGGGGCTCGGTGGCTACACCTTC
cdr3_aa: CASSQEGQGLGGYTF

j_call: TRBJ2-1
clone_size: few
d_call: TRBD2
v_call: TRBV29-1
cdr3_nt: TGCAGCGTTGTGACTAGCGGGATTTACAATGAGCAGTTCTTC
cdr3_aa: CSVVTSGIYNEQFF

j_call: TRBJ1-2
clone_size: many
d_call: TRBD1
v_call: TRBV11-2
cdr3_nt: TGTGCCAGCAGCCTTACCGGGACAGCGGGTGGCTACACCTTC
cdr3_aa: CASSLTGTAGGYTF

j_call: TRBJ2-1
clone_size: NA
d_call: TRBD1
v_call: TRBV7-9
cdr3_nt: TGTGCCAGCAGCAGACCGGGACAGGCCTACAATGAGCAGTTCTTC
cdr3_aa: CASSRPGQAYNEQFF

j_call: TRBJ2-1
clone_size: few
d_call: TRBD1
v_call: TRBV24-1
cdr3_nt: TGTGCCACCAGTGATCCCACAGGGGGCACTTACAATGAGCAGTTCTTC
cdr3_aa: CATSDPTGGTYNEQFF

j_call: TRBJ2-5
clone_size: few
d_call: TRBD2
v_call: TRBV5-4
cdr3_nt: TGTGCCAGCAGCACTGGGACTAGCGGGAGCTCCAGGGAGACCCAGTACTTC
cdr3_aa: CASSTGTSGSSRETQYF

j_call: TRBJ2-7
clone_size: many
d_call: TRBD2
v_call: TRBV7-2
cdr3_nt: TGTGCCAGCAGCACCCCCAGCGGGAAATTTTACGAGCAGTACTTC
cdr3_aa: CASSTPSGKFYEQYF

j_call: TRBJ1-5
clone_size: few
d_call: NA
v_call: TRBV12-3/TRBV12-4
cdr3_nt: TGTGCCAGCGTCGGACAGATCAATCAGCCCCAGCATTTT
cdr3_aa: CASVGQINQPQHF

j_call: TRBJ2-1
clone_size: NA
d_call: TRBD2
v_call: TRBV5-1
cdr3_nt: TGCGCCAGCAGCTTGGGGACTAGAGACAATGAGCAGTTCTTC
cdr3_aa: CASSLGTRDNEQFF

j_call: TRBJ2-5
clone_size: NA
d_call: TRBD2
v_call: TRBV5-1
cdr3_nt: TGCGCCAGCAGTACTAGCGGGAGAGGAGAGACCCAGTACTTC
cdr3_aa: CASSTSGRGETQYF

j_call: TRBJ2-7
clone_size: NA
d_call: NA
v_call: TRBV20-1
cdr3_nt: TGCAGTGCGACACCCCAGAATTACGAGCAGTACTTC
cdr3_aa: CSATPQNYEQYF

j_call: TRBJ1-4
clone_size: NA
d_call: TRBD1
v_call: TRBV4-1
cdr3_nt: TGCACCAGCAGCCAGGGACAGACAACTAATGAAAAACTGTTTTTT
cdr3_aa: CTSSQGQTTNEKLFF

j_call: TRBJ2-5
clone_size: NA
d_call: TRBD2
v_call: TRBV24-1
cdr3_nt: TGTGCCACCGAGAGGGCGGGAGGCTCTGAAGAGACCCAGTACTTC
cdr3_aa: CATERAGGSEETQYF

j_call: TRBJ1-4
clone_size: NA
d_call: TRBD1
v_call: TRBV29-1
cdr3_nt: TGCAGCGTTTGGACAGGGGGCGCGTCTAATGAAAAACTGTTTTTT
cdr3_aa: CSVWTGGASNEKLFF

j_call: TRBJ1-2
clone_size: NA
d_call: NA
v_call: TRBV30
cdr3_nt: TGTGCCTGGAGTGTGGTAGCTAACTATGGCTACACCTTC
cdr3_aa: CAWSVVANYGYTF

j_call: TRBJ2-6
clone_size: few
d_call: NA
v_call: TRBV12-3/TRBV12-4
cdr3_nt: TGTGCCAGCAGGGTATGGGAGAGGGCCAACGTCCTGACTTTC
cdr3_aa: CASRVWERANVLTF

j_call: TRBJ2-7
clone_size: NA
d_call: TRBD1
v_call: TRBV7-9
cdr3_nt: TGTGCCAGCAGCTTAGCGGATCAGGGGGCGTACGAGCAGTACTTC
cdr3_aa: CASSLADQGAYEQYF

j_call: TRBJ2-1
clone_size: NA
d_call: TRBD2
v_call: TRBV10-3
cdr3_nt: TGTGCCATCAGTGAAGCCGGGACTAGCGGTCCCAATGAGCAGTTCTTC
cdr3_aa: CAISEAGTSGPNEQFF

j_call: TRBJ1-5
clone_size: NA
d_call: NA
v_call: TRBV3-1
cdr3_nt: TGTGCCAGCAGCCAAGCCGGGACAAGGGGGGATCAGCCCCAGCATTTT
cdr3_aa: CASSQAGTRGDQPQHF

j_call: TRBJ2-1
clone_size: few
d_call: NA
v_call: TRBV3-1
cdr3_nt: TGTGCCAGCAGCCCTACCCCAGGGGTGGGCCCCTACAATGAGCAGTTCTTC
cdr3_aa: CASSPTPGVGPYNEQFF

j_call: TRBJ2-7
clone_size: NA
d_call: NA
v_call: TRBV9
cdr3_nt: TGTGCCAGCAGCGCATCCACTGTACACGAGCAGTACTTC
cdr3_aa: CASSASTVHEQYF

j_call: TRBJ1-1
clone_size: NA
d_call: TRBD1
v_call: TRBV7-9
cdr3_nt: TGTGCCAGCAGCCTCGGGACAGGGGGTATTTGGGCTTTCTTT
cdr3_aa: CASSLGTGGIWAFF

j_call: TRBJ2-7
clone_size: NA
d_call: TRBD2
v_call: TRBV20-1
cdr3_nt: TGCAGTGCTAGAACCGCGGGGGGGAGGGAGCAGTACTTC
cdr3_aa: CSARTAGGREQYF

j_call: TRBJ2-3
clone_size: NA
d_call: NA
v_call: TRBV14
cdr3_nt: TGTGCCAGCAGCCAGGACGGTGATACGCAGTATTTT
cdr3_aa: CASSQDGDTQYF

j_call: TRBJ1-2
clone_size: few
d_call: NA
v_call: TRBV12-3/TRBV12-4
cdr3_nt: TGTGCCAGCAGTTTCGGGGACGGAGGAGCTAACTATGGCTACACCTTC
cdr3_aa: CASSFGDGGANYGYTF

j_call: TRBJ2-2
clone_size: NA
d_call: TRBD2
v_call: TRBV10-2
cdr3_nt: TGCGCCAGCAGTGCTCTAGCGGGAGGGCCAACCGGGGAGCTGTTTTTT
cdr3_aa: CASSALAGGPTGELFF

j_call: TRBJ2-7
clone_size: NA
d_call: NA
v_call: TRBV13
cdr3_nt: TGTGCCAGCAGCCCCGGGACTGAATGGCCCTACGAGCAGTACTTC
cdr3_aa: CASSPGTEWPYEQYF

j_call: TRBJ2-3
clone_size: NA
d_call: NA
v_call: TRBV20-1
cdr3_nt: TGCAGTGCTTCCGGGAGAGGGACAGATACGCAGTATTTT
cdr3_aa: CSASGRGTDTQYF

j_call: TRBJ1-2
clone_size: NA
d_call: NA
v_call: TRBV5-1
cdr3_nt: TGCGCCAGCAGCTTGGACACGTACGGCTACACCTTC
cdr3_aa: CASSLDTYGYTF

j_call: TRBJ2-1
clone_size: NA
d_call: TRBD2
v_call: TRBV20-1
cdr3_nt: TGCAGTGCTAGGGAGGAGGCGGGAGCAGATGAGCAGTTCTTC
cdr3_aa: CSAREEAGADEQFF

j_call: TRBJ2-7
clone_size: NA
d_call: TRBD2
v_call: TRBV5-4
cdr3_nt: TGTGCCAGCAGTAACACCGGGACTAGCGGGAATTACGAGCAGTACTTC
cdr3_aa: CASSNTGTSGNYEQYF

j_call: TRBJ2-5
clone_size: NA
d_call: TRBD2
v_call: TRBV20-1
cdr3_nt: TGCAGTGCAGGGGGGGGGCCTAGCGGGCTAGGGGCCCAAGAGACCCAGTACTTC
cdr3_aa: CSAGGGPSGLGAQETQYF

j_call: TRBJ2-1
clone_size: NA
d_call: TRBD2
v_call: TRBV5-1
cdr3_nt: TGCGCCAGCAGCTTGGGCGGGAGTTGGGATGAGCAGTTCTTC
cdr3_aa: CASSLGGSWDEQFF

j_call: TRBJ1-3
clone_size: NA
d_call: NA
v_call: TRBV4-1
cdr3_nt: TGCGCCAGCAGCCAAGAGGGAGGGAGGTCCTCTGGAAACACCATATATTTT
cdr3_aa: CASSQEGGRSSGNTIYF

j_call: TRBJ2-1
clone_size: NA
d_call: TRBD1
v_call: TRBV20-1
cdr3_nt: TGCAGTGGGGGCGCTTTGGGGACAGGGTACGGCAATGAGCAGTTCTTC
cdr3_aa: CSGGALGTGYGNEQFF

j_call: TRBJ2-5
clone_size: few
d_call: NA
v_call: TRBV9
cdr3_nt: TGTGCCAGCAGCGAAACCTACGACAGGCTAGGTGAGACCCAGTACTTC
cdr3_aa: CASSETYDRLGETQYF

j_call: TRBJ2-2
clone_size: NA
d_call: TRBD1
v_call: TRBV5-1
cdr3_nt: TGCGCCAGCAGCACAGGGGGCACCACCGGGGAGCTGTTTTTT
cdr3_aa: CASSTGGTTGELFF

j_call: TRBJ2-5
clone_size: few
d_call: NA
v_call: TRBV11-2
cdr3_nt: TGTGCCAGCAGCCCGCGAAGAAGTGAGACCCAGTACTTC
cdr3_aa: CASSPRRSETQYF

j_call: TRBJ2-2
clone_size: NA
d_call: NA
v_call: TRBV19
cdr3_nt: TGTGCCAGTAGGGCCCCAAGGCTAGCACCCCGGGGGACCGGGGAGCTGTTTTTT
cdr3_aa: CASRAPRLAPRGTGELFF

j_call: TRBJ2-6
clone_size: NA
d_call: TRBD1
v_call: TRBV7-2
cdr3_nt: TGTGCCAGCAGCTTATTCGGCAGGGGGCAAATCTCTGGGGCCAACGTCCTGACTTTC
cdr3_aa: CASSLFGRGQISGANVLTF

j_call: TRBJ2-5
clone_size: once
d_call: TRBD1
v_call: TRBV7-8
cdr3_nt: TGTGCCAGCAGCTTAAACAGGGGGCGTGTGAGAGAGACCCAGTACTTC
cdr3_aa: CASSLNRGRVRETQYF

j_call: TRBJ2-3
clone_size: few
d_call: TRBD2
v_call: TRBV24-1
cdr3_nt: TGTGCCACCGGGAGAAGCGGGAGGGCCGCAGATACGCAGTATTTT
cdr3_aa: CATGRSGRAADTQYF

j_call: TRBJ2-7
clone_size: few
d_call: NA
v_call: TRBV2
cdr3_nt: TGTGCCAGCTGCTCCGTTGGCGACTCCTACGAGCAGTACTTC
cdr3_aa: CASCSVGDSYEQYF

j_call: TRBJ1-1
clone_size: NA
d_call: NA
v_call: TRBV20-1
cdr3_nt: TGCAGTGCTAGGCCCGTAGGAAACACTGAAGCTTTCTTT
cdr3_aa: CSARPVGNTEAFF

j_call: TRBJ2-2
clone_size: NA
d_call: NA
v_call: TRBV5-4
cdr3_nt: TGTGCCAGCAGCCTCCAAGAGGGAGGCCCCACCGGGGAGCTGTTTTTT
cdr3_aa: CASSLQEGGPTGELFF

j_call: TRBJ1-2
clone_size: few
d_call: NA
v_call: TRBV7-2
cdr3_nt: TGTGCCAGCAGCTTAGTGCAGGTTGACTATGGCTACACCTTC
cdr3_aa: CASSLVQVDYGYTF

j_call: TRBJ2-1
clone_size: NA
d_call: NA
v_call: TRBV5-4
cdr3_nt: TGTGCCAGCAGCTCCCCGGGGTCCTACAATGAGCAGTTCTTC
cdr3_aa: CASSSPGSYNEQFF

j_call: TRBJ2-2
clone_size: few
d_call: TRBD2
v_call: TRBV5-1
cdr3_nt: TGCGCCAGCAGCTTGGATCTAGCGGGAAAGACCGGGGAGCTGTTTTTT
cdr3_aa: CASSLDLAGKTGELFF